Below, 29 T cell receptor beta chains from the same sample are listed, as sequenced in a study of blood T cells in healthy people across ages. The second PCR ran about 6 to 11 cycles with a sample-barcoded 5' primer and J-beta primers. TCRdb re-called the 5' RACE reads with MiXCR, one entry per CDR3 protein. The profile shows 1.5 million to 2 million distinct CDR3 sequences, roughly 52% of them singletons. The sample consisted of blood. All receptors come from a middle-aged woman in good health.

This clonotype appeared a single time. The rearrangement uses TRBV20-1 and TRBJ1-2; no clear D. V lost 0 bases, J lost 4 bases, and 15 bases lay in between. Germline lookup yields CDR1 DFQATT and CDR2 SNEGSKA (reference sequence). The length of the CDR3 is 15 residues. CDR3 residues: CSARDQVRSSYGYTF. The DNA of the CDR3 is TGCAGTGCTAGAGATCAAGTCAGATCCTCCTATGGCTACACCTTC.

The chain combines TRBV15 with TRBJ2-5, with 8 bases that match TRBD2. The CDR3 length is 17 residues. Germline CDR1 LNHNV, CDR2 YYDKDF (reference sequence). The ends lost 0 bases at V and 2 bases at J; junction bases unmatched: 8. The CDR3 DNA is TGTGCCACCAGCAGAGAACCCTTCAGCGGGGGTCAAGAGACCCAGTACTTC. Protein product: CATSREPFSGGQETQYF.

The V gene is TRBV6-1, the J gene TRBJ2-3; 12 nucleotides agree with TRBD2. With 9 bases clipped from V and 2 bases from J, the junction kept 6 bases outside the gene matches. This CDR3 has 15 amino acids. Per the germline V gene, CDR1 is MNHNS and CDR2 is SASEGT. CDR3 bases: TGTGCCAGTCAGACTAGCGGGGGCTCCACAGATACGCAGTATTTT. Its translation is CASQTSGGSTDTQYF.

Only a few counts were recorded for this clonotype. The chain is built from TRBV7-2 and TRBJ2-7, with 9 nucleotides matching TRBD2. Per germline, CDR1 SGHTA and CDR2 FQGNSA. V shed 5 bases and J 2 bases; nucleotides not matched to a gene: 7. The CDR3 extends over 15 amino acids. CDR3 region: CASSTAGGLAYEQYF. The DNA of the CDR3 is TGTGCCAGCAGCACCGCGGGGGGGCTAGCCTACGAGCAGTACTTC.

The chain uses TRBV20-1 and TRBJ1-6; TRBD1 agrees at 8 bases. From germline, CDR1 is DFQATT and CDR2 SNEGSKA (reference sequence). The V segment lost 6 bases and the J segment 10 bases; nucleotides outside the gene matches: 14. The CDR3 is 15 residues long. Written as DNA, the CDR3 is TGCAGTGCGAGTCGGGCGGGACAGGCCGTATCACCCCTCCACTTT. Protein sequence: CSASRAGQAVSPLHF.

J is TRBJ2-3 and V is TRBV28; tentative D call: TRBD2 (6 bases). This CDR3 has 13 residues. Germline V gene data show CDR1 as MDHEN and CDR2 as SYDVKM. V lost 3 bases, J lost 7 bases, and 11 bases lay in between. CDR3 sequence: CASSFSAGNTQYF. The DNA of the CDR3 is TGTGCCAGCAGTTTTTCGGCGGGAAATACGCAGTATTTT.

The rearrangement joins TRBV7-9 to TRBJ2-5; D gene unclear. Trimming took off 2 bases at V and 2 bases at J, with 15 bases between the two ends. There are 16 residues in the CDR3. From germline, CDR1 is SEHNR and CDR2 FQNEAQ (reference sequence). The DNA for the CDR3 is TGTGCCAGCAGCTTAAACACGAGACACTTTCAAGAGACCCAGTACTTC. Protein product: CASSLNTRHFQETQYF.

The gene calls are TRBV6-5 and TRBJ1-2; unclear D gene. This CDR3 has 13 amino acids. Trimming removed 2 bases from V and 8 bases from J, with 12 bases in between. CDR1 and CDR2 from the germline V gene are MNHEY and SVGAGI. CDR3 sequence reads: CASSYQRSGGYTF. For the CDR3, the DNA is TGTGCCAGCAGTTACCAGCGGAGTGGAGGCTACACCTTC.

The chain recombines TRBV7-8 with TRBJ2-3; the D gene is possibly TRBD2 (5 bases). The germline gives CDR1 SGHVS, CDR2 FQNEAQ. CDR3 length: 15 amino acids. The V end was cut by 6 bases, the J end by 5 bases, with 18 bases between. CDR3 bases: TGTGCCAGCAGAAAGGAACCGGGGTTGATAGATACGCAGTATTTT. As protein: CASRKEPGLIDTQYF.

V is TRBV20-1 and J is TRBJ2-3, with D perhaps given as TRBD1 or TRBD2 (5 bases each). The CDR3 runs 14 residues. CDR1 DFQATT and CDR2 SNEGSKA come from the germline V gene (reference sequence). With 1 base removed from V and 2 bases from J, the gap between germline ends came to 10 bases. The CDR3 nucleotides read TGCAGTGCTAGAGGGGGACCTATCACAGATACGCAGTATTTT. It yields the protein CSARGGPITDTQYF.

This clonotype was picked up a small number of times. The V gene is TRBV20-1, the J gene TRBJ2-5, with 14 bases that match TRBD2. The CDR3 is 16 amino acids. Germline V lookup: CDR1 DFQATT, CDR2 SNEGSKA (reference sequence). The V gene end was trimmed by 6 bases and the J gene end by 3 bases; junction bases not matched to a gene: 9. The CDR3 reads CSARTSGGPREETQYF. The CDR3 DNA reads TGCAGTGCGCGGACTAGCGGGGGGCCTCGGGAAGAGACCCAGTACTTC.

V usage is TRBV5-1 and J usage is TRBJ2-1, with 13 nucleotides matching TRBD2. This CDR3 is built from 15 residues. Germline assignment: CDR1 SGHRS and CDR2 YFSETQ. The V and J ends lost 4 bases and 9 bases, in that order; junction bases with no gene match: 7. The CDR3 coding sequence is TGCGCCAGCAGCGAAACTAGCGGGGGGGCCTTTGAGCAGTTCTTC. Amino acid sequence: CASSETSGGAFEQFF.

This sequence joins TRBV5-1 and TRBJ1-5, with D possibly matching TRBD1 (5 bases). The CDR3 is made up of 14 amino acids. Trimming removed 4 bases from V and 4 bases from J, with 12 bases in between. Germline CDR1 and CDR2: SGHRS and YFSETQ. CDR3 sequence: CASSMGERNQPQHF. In DNA, the CDR3 is TGCGCCAGCAGCATGGGGGAGAGGAATCAGCCCCAGCATTTT.

This clonotype turned up a few times. The rearrangement joins TRBV10-3 to TRBJ2-5, with TRBD1 identical over 8 bases. The germline V gene has CDR1 ENHRY and CDR2 SYGVKD. This CDR3 spans 13 amino acids. The V and J ends lost 11 bases and 1 base, in that order; junction bases with no gene match: 6. The DNA for the CDR3 is TGTGCCTCTAAGGGACAGGTCCAAGAGACCCAGTACTTC. This gives the protein CASKGQVQETQYF.

Only a few counts were recorded for this clonotype. V is TRBV7-2 and J is TRBJ2-3; tentative D call: TRBD1 (5 bases). With 1 base removed from V and 0 bases from J, the gap between germline ends came to 11 bases. The CDR3 has 16 amino acids. Germline V lookup: CDR1 SGHTA, CDR2 FQGNSA. For the CDR3, the DNA is TGTGCCAGCAGCTTAGGGCAGGGTGGTAGCACAGATACGCAGTATTTT. Translating it yields CASSLGQGGSTDTQYF.

To note about this clonotype: Possible read error: a much larger clone is one base away. V gene TRBV5-6 combines with J gene TRBJ1-5; 7 nucleotides align to TRBD1. Germline values: CDR1 SGHDT, CDR2 YYEEEE. V dropped 4 bases and J dropped 3; count of bases not matched to a gene: 1. CDR3 length: 13 residues. The chain's CDR3 is CASSDRDNQPQHF. The CDR3 bases are TGTGCCAGCAGCGACAGGGACAATCAGCCCCAGCATTTT.

The genes are TRBV7-3 and TRBJ2-3, with D possibly matching TRBD2 (7 bases). Per the germline V gene, CDR1 is SGHTA and CDR2 is FQGTGA. The CDR3 consists of 18 residues. Trimming removed 1 base from V and 3 bases from J, with 20 bases in between. CDR3: CASSLKGGARLSTDTQYF. The DNA of the CDR3 is TGTGCCAGCAGCTTAAAAGGGGGGGCGCGACTGTCGACAGATACGCAGTATTTT.

The V call is TRBV7-9, the J call TRBJ2-3; D unclear. The CDR3 contains 15 residues. Per germline, CDR1 SEHNR and CDR2 FQNEAQ (reference sequence). V gave up 5 bases and J gave up 0 bases, with 12 bases separating them. In DNA, the CDR3 is TGTGCCAGCAGCCTCTACGGAGCTAGCACAGATACGCAGTATTTT. Translated: CASSLYGASTDTQYF.

There are a few counts of this clonotype. V is TRBV5-6 and J is TRBJ2-6; D remains unclear. Germline CDR1 is SGHDT and CDR2 is YYEEEE. CDR3 length equals 16 residues. Trimming took off 0 bases at V and 0 bases at J, with 7 bases between the two ends. CDR3: CASSLESLSGANVLTF. DNA for the CDR3: TGTGCCAGCAGCTTGGAATCCCTCTCTGGGGCCAACGTCCTGACTTTC.

This clonotype was seen a few times. The V gene is TRBV5-1, the J gene TRBJ2-5, with TRBD2 matching 9 bases. This CDR3 is built from 17 residues. Germline V gene sequence: CDR1 SGHRS, CDR2 YFSETQ. The V gene end was trimmed by 3 bases and the J gene end by 1 base; junction bases not matched to a gene: 10. CDR3 loop: CASSSSGLARRQETQYF. DNA of the CDR3: TGCGCCAGCAGCTCCTCCGGACTAGCGAGGCGCCAAGAGACCCAGTACTTC. Combining the CDR3 with reference TRBV5-1 and TRBJ2-5 gives the whole variable domain KAGVTQTPRYLIKTRGQQVTLSCSPISGHRSVSWYQQTPGQGLQFLFEYFSETQRNKGNFPGRFSGRQFSNSRSEMNVSTLELGDSALYLCASSSSGLARRQETQYFGPGTRLLVL.

This clonotype showed up just a few times. This sequence joins TRBV20-1 and TRBJ2-7; weak D call: TRBD2 (5 bases). Germline V lookup: CDR1 DFQATT, CDR2 SNEGSKA (reference sequence). V was cut by 1 base and J by 4 bases, with 17 bases left in between. The CDR3 runs 15 residues. The CDR3, as DNA: TGCAGTGCTAGAGCCGACCGTTACGGGGATTACGAGCAGTACTTC. This codes for CSARADRYGDYEQYF.

The rearrangement joins TRBV11-2 to TRBJ2-5; 7 bases match TRBD2. CDR1 is SGHAT and CDR2 is FQNNGV in the germline V gene. V was clipped by 5 bases and J by 7 bases; unmatched bases: 7. The CDR3 is made up of 13 amino acids. CDR3 region: CASSPSGGGTQYF. CDR3 sequence (DNA): TGTGCCAGCAGCCCCAGTGGGGGGGGGACCCAGTACTTC.

A few counts support this clonotype. The chain has TRBV20-1 and TRBJ1-1; 7 nucleotides line up with TRBD1. In germline, CDR1 is DFQATT, CDR2 SNEGSKA (reference sequence). The J segment lost 4 bases and the V segment lost 3 bases, leaving 5 bases of the junction unmatched. CDR3 length: 13 residues. The CDR3 sequence: CSASRGGGTEAFF. Here the CDR3 DNA reads TGCAGTGCTAGTAGAGGGGGCGGCACTGAAGCTTTCTTT.

V gene TRBV29-1 combines with J gene TRBJ1-2; D is possibly TRBD1 (5 bases). Trimming shortened V by 2 bases and J by 0 bases, and 10 bases separated the two germline ends. CDR1 is SQVTM and CDR2 is ANQGSEA in the germline V gene. This CDR3 has 14 amino acids. CDR3 protein: CSVESQGSNYGYTF. The CDR3 nucleotides read TGCAGCGTTGAAAGTCAGGGTTCTAACTATGGCTACACCTTC.

This clonotype was observed a handful of times. This sequence joins TRBV6-1 and TRBJ1-6; D unresolved. CDR1 and CDR2 from the germline V gene are MNHNS and SASEGT. V was shortened by 1 base and J by 8 bases, with 12 bases between the two germline ends. The CDR3 extends over 15 amino acids. CDR3 sequence: CASSEDRGSDSPLHF. The DNA of the CDR3 is TGTGCCAGCAGTGAAGACCGGGGTTCCGATTCACCCCTCCACTTT.

This clonotype was found a few times. This chain joins TRBV6-1 and TRBJ2-1; D ambiguous. CDR1 MNHNS and CDR2 SASEGT come from the germline V gene. The ends were cut back, 5 bases at V and 6 bases at J, with 5 bases in the middle. CDR3 length equals 11 residues. The CDR3 DNA follows: TGTGCCAGCAGTTGGGTCAATGAGCAGTTCTTC. Its protein is CASSWVNEQFF.

The CDR3 sequence: CASSYQTEATFTDTQYF. The CDR3 region has the DNA TGTGCCAGCAGTTACCAGACAGAGGCAACCTTCACAGATACGCAGTATTTT. The chain employs TRBV28 and TRBJ2-3; D is perhaps TRBD1 (5 bases). The germline CDR1 and CDR2 sequences are MDHEN and SYDVKM. CDR3 length: 17 amino acids. V lost 4 bases to trimming and J lost 2 bases, with 19 bases between them.

The gene calls are TRBV18 and TRBJ2-7, with D possibly matching TRBD2 (6 bases). Looked up from germline, CDR1 is KGHSH and CDR2 is LQKENI. CDR3 size: 17 residues. The V end was cut by 8 bases, the J end by 0 bases, with 23 bases between. CDR3 DNA sequence: TGTGCCAGCACCCAGGCTTCCGGCGGAGGGAGCTCCTACGAGCAGTACTTC. This gives the protein CASTQASGGGSSYEQYF.

This clonotype was seen a few times. The V and J genes are TRBV20-1 and TRBJ2-1, with D perhaps matching TRBD1 or TRBD2 (7 bases each). Trimming pared 8 bases from V and 8 bases from J, leaving 19 bases between. This CDR3 is 13 amino acids long. CDR1 is DFQATT, CDR2 SNEGSKA, per germline (reference sequence). CDR3 in DNA: TGCAGTACCAGGGGGGGCCGTACCTATGAGCAGTTCTTC. Its protein product is CSTRGGRTYEQFF.